Presented here are 23 T cell receptor beta chains from one specimen sequenced in a study of blood T cell repertoires in COVID-19 (TCRdb year 2020). Receptor amplification or capture employed the immunoSEQ multiplex PCR assay. TCRdb re-hosts the immuneACCESS table, in-frame sequences only. Its copies lack some clones; in the studies checked, an unresolved V gene accounts for under half of them, and the cause for the rest is not known. Here the sample has about 300,000 clones; roughly 83% occur a single time. About 1.6% of the sample is in the top ten clones. Sequences were obtained from peripheral blood. These receptor sequences come from a woman aged 45-65 years with acute or convalescent COVID-19.

The rearrangement links TRBV27 to TRBJ2-7; 7 bases fit TRBD1. Trimming removed 6 bases from V and 0 bases from J; junction bases left unmatched: 11. This CDR3 is built from 16 residues. Germline V lookup: CDR1 MNHEY, CDR2 SMNVEV (reference sequence). The CDR3 loop reads CASRPYRGPDSYEQYF. Written as DNA, the CDR3 is TGTGCCAGCAGGCCTTACAGGGGACCAGACTCCTACGAGCAGTACTTC.

V is TRBV27 and J is TRBJ2-3, with 10 nucleotides matching TRBD1. Germline-derived CDR1 and CDR2 are MNHEY and SMNVEV (reference sequence). This CDR3 contains 14 residues. Losses at the gene ends were 4 bases for V and 5 bases for J; bases not matched to a gene: 3. In DNA, the CDR3 is TGTGCCAGCAGTTGGACAGGGGGGAAAGATACGCAGTATTTT. The encoded protein is CASSWTGGKDTQYF.

The chain has TRBV28 and TRBJ2-3, with 7 bases fitting TRBD2. Unmatched junction bases numbered 11, after V lost 1 base and J lost 4 bases. CDR1 is MDHEN, CDR2 SYDVKM, per germline. This CDR3 has 17 residues. The DNA for the CDR3 is TGTGCCAGCAGTTTATCAGGGCTTGGGAGGGGTGCAGATACGCAGTATTTT. Translation gives CASSLSGLGRGADTQYF.

V usage is TRBV5-1 and J usage is TRBJ2-2, with D possibly matching TRBD1 (6 bases). From germline, CDR1 is SGHRS and CDR2 YFSETQ. The CDR3 consists of 16 residues. The V end was cut by 4 bases, the J end by 4 bases, with 17 bases between. The CDR3 protein is CASSTAGARGTGELFF. The CDR3 DNA reads as TGCGCCAGCAGCACCGCAGGGGCCCGCGGCACCGGGGAGCTGTTTTTT. The variable domain in full, completed from reference TRBV5-1 and TRBJ2-2, reads KAGVTQTPRYLIKTRGQQVTLSCSPISGHRSVSWYQQTPGQGLQFLFEYFSETQRNKGNFPGRFSGRQFSNSRSEMNVSTLELGDSALYLCASSTAGARGTGELFFGEGSRLTVL.

The chain combines TRBV28 with TRBJ1-2, with D hard to call. V gave up 4 bases and J gave up 3 bases, with 6 bases separating them. CDR3 size: 12 residues. CDR1 and CDR2 from the germline V gene are MDHEN and SYDVKM. The CDR3 reads CASSSPDYGYTF. DNA of the CDR3: TGTGCCAGCAGTTCCCCGGACTATGGCTACACCTTC.

The chain carries TRBV30 and TRBJ2-3; 9 bases are a match to TRBD2. Germline V gene sequence: CDR1 GTSNPN, CDR2 SVGIG (reference sequence). The V gene end was trimmed by 4 bases and the J gene end by 6 bases; junction bases not matched to a gene: 5. CDR3 length: 13 amino acids. The CDR3 is CAWISGSGDTQYF. DNA for the CDR3: TGTGCCTGGATTAGCGGGAGCGGGGATACGCAGTATTTT.

The CDR3 here is CASSILGRGLGQPQHF. As DNA, the CDR3 is TGTGCCAGTAGTATATTGGGCAGGGGGCTGGGTCAGCCCCAGCATTTT. V gene TRBV19 combines with J gene TRBJ1-5; 8 bases are shared with TRBD1. Germline lookup yields CDR1 LNHDA and CDR2 SQIVND (reference sequence). J was trimmed by 6 bases and V by 2 bases; bases with no gene match: 9. The CDR3 is 16 residues long.

The rearrangement uses TRBV5-4 and TRBJ2-1; 14 bases are a match to TRBD2. The V and J ends lost 3 bases and 9 bases, in that order; junction bases with no gene match: 8. There are 16 residues in the CDR3. Looked up from germline, CDR1 is SGHNT and CDR2 is YYREEE (reference sequence). The chain's CDR3 is CASSSGTSGSFGEQFF. In nucleotides, the CDR3 is TGTGCCAGCAGCTCCGGGACTAGCGGGAGTTTCGGTGAGCAGTTCTTC.

The rearrangement links TRBV28 to TRBJ2-7; 15 nucleotides line up with TRBD2. CDR1 and CDR2 (germline): MDHEN, SYDVKM. J was trimmed by 1 base and V by 8 bases; bases with no gene match: 9. This CDR3 is 17 amino acids long. DNA of the CDR3: TGTGCCAGCTCCACCCCGGGACTAGCGGGGGGATCCTACGAGCAGTACTTC. Translated: CASSTPGLAGGSYEQYF.

The J gene is TRBJ2-1, the V gene TRBV30, with TRBD1 matching over 10 bases. J lost 5 bases, V lost 5 bases, and 6 bases had no gene match. The germline gives CDR1 GTSNPN, CDR2 SVGIG (reference sequence). This CDR3 has 14 amino acids. This CDR3 reads CAWGTGVGHNEQFF. CDR3 DNA: TGTGCCTGGGGGACAGGGGTCGGACACAATGAGCAGTTCTTC. The variable domain in full, with the rest retrieved from reference TRBV30 and TRBJ2-1, is SQTIHQWPATLVQPVGSPLSLECTVEGTSNPNLYWYRQAAGRGLQLLFYSVGIGQISSEVPQNLSASRPQDRQFILSSKKLLLSDSGFYLCAWGTGVGHNEQFFGPGTRLTVL.

The chain carries TRBV29-1 and TRBJ2-7; 8 bases line up with TRBD1. CDR1 is SQVTM, CDR2 ANQGSEA, per germline. This CDR3 has 12 amino acids. The V gene end was trimmed by 6 bases and the J gene end by 4 bases; junction bases not matched to a gene: 5. For the CDR3, the DNA is TGCAGCGTCAACAGGGGGGAATACGAGCAGTACTTC. It encodes CSVNRGEYEQYF.

The chain has TRBV24-1 and TRBJ2-3; 11 nucleotides agree with TRBD1. This CDR3 has 15 amino acids. The germline V gene encodes CDR1 KGHDR and CDR2 SFDVKD. The ends lost 5 bases at V and 6 bases at J; junction bases unmatched: 6. DNA of the CDR3: TGTGCCACCAGTGTCCGGACAGGGGGCCGTGATACGCAGTATTTT. It is translated as CATSVRTGGRDTQYF.

V is TRBV30 and J is TRBJ1-5; D not resolved. Germline V gives CDR1 GTSNPN, CDR2 SVGIG (reference sequence). This CDR3 region has 15 residues. The germline V and J ends were trimmed by 0 bases and 4 bases, with 13 bases remaining between them. The CDR3 nucleotides read TGTGCCTGGAGTGTCGGCGGAAGAGTGAATCAGCCCCAGCATTTT. It encodes CAWSVGGRVNQPQHF.

With respect to this clone: In the same sample, other DNA sequences code for this CDR3. The chain combines TRBV19 with TRBJ1-1; D is possibly TRBD1 (6 bases). The CDR3 is made up of 13 amino acids. Germline V gene sequence: CDR1 LNHDA, CDR2 SQIVND (reference sequence). The ends were cut back, 5 bases at V and 2 bases at J, with 9 bases in the middle. This chain's CDR3 is CASSGQLNTEAFF. The CDR3 bases are TGTGCCAGTAGTGGACAGTTAAACACTGAAGCTTTCTTT.

The V call is TRBV4-1, the J call TRBJ1-4; D is unclear. The germline V gene encodes CDR1 MGHRA and CDR2 YSYEKL. The length of the CDR3 is 14 residues. The ends were cut back, 4 bases at V and 2 bases at J, with 8 bases in the middle. The CDR3 region has the DNA TGCGCCAGCAGCCGCTCGGGGACTAATGAAAAACTGTTTTTT. This codes for CASSRSGTNEKLFF.

The chain links TRBV27 to TRBJ1-4, with D perhaps matching TRBD1 (6 bases). CDR1 is MNHEY and CDR2 is SMNVEV in the germline V gene (reference sequence). Trimming pared 5 bases from V and 8 bases from J, leaving 12 bases between. The CDR3 has 13 amino acids. The CDR3 sequence is CASSSRDNEKLFF. The CDR3 region has the DNA TGTGCCAGCAGTAGCCGGGACAACGAAAAACTGTTTTTT.

CDR3 DNA: TGTGCCAGCAGGAGACAGGGCCTTAACTATGGCTACACCTTC. This encodes CASRRQGLNYGYTF. V gene TRBV27 combines with J gene TRBJ1-2, with 7 bases that match TRBD1. The V segment lost 6 bases and the J segment 1 base; nucleotides outside the gene matches: 5. Germline loops: CDR1 MNHEY, CDR2 SMNVEV (reference sequence). The CDR3 loop spans 14 amino acids.

The chain is built from TRBV5-1 and TRBJ1-2; 9 bases are shared with TRBD1. The ends lost 4 bases at V and 2 bases at J; junction bases unmatched: 6. From germline, CDR1 is SGHRS and CDR2 YFSETQ. The CDR3 covers 15 residues. CDR3 nucleotide sequence: TGCGCCAGCAGCACTAGGACAGGGGACAACTATGGCTACACCTTC. Its translation is CASSTRTGDNYGYTF.

V is TRBV6-2 or TRBV6-3 and J is TRBJ2-3; 14 bases agree with TRBD2. CDR3 size: 18 residues. Germline V gene data show CDR1 as MNHEY and CDR2 as SVGEGT. The V gene end was trimmed by 6 bases and the J gene end by 5 bases; junction bases not matched to a gene: 13. For the CDR3, the DNA is TGTGCCAGCAGCCCCTACCCGGGACTAGCGGGAGTGAGAGATACGCAGTATTTT. Protein sequence: CASSPYPGLAGVRDTQYF.

This clone is a singleton in its sample. The chain carries TRBV5-5 and TRBJ2-3, with 12 bases fitting TRBD2. The junction had 12 bases not matched to a gene; V was cut back by 4 bases and J by 6 bases. Germline V gene lookup returns CDR1 SGHKS and CDR2 YYEKEE (reference sequence). This CDR3 has 17 amino acids. The CDR3, as DNA: TGTGCCAGCAGCCCCCGGGGACTAGCGGGCGACGGGGATACGCAGTATTTT. This encodes CASSPRGLAGDGDTQYF. Combining the CDR3 with reference TRBV5-5 and TRBJ2-3 gives the whole variable domain DAGVTQSPTHLIKTRGQQVTLRCSPISGHKSVSWYQQVLGQGPQFIFQYYEKEERGRGNFPDRFSARQFPNYSSELNVNALLLGDSALYLCASSPRGLAGDGDTQYFGPGTRLTVL.

The chain employs TRBV9 and TRBJ2-2; 11 nucleotides align to TRBD2. The germline V gene has CDR1 SGDLS and CDR2 YYNGEE. J gave up 6 bases and V 0 bases, and 4 bases lay outside the gene matches. The CDR3 extends over 16 amino acids. CDR3 nucleotides: TGTGCCAGCAGCGTAGAGACTAGCGGGAAGCCCGGGGAGCTGTTTTTT. Translated: CASSVETSGKPGELFF.

The rearrangement joins TRBV28 to TRBJ1-5; 8 bases are shared with TRBD1. Per germline, CDR1 MDHEN and CDR2 SYDVKM. J lost 9 bases, V lost 5 bases, and 6 bases had no gene match. This CDR3 is 13 amino acids long. In DNA form, the CDR3 reads TGTGCCAGCAGTCTCAGGGGGCGGGGGCCCCAGCATTTT. Translation: CASSLRGRGPQHF.

V usage is TRBV6-8 and J usage is TRBJ2-5; 13 bases fit TRBD2. This CDR3 spans 17 amino acids. V lost 6 bases to trimming and J lost 0 bases; unmatched junction nucleotides: 7. From germline, CDR1 is MNHGY and CDR2 SAAAGT. CDR3 nucleotide sequence: TGTGCCAGCAGCAACGGGACTAGCGGGACGAACCAAGAGACCCAGTACTTC. Its translation: CASSNGTSGTNQETQYF.